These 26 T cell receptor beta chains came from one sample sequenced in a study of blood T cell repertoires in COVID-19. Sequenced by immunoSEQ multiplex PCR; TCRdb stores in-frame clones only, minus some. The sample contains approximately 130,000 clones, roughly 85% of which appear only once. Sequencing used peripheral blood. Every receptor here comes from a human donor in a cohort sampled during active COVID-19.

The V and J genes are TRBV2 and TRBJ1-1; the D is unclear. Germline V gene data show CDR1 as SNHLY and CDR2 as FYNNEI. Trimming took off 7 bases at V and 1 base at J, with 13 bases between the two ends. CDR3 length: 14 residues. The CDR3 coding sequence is TGTGCCAGCACTCGGGGTTGGGGGAACACTGAAGCTTTCTTT. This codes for CASTRGWGNTEAFF.

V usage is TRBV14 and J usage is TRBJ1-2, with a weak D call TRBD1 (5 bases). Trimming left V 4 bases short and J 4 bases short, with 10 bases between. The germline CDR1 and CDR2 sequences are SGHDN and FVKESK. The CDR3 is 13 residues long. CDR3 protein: CASSRIDSYGYTF. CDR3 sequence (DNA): TGTGCCAGCAGCCGAATAGACAGCTATGGCTACACCTTC.

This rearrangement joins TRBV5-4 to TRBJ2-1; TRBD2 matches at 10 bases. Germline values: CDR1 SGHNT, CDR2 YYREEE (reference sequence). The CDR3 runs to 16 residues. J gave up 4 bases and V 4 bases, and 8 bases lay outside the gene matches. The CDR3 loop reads CASSQGGSGRYNEQFF. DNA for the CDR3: TGTGCCAGCAGCCAGGGAGGTAGCGGGAGGTACAATGAGCAGTTCTTC.

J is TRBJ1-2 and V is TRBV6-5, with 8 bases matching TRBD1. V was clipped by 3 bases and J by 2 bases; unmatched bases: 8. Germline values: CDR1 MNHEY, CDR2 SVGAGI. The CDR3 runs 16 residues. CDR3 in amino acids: CASSYAGGSGNYGYTF. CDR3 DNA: TGTGCCAGCAGTTATGCAGGGGGCAGTGGGAACTATGGCTACACCTTC.

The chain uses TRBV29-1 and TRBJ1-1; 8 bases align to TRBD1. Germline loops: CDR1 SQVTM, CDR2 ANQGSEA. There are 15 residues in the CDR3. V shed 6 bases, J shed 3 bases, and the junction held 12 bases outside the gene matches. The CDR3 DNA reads TGCAGCGTCGTTAACAGGGGGGTATTGTACACTGAAGCTTTCTTT. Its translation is CSVVNRGVLYTEAFF.

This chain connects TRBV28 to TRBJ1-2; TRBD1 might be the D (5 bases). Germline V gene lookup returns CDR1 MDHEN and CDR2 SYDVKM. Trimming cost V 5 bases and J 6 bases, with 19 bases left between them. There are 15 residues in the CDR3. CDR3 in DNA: TGTGCCAGCAGTCTTCTAACCCAAGGGGAGGATGGCTACACCTTC. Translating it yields CASSLLTQGEDGYTF.

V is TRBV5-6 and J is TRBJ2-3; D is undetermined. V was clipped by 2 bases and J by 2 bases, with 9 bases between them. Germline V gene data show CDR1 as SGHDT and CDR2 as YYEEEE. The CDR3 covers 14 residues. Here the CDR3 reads CASSFPQATDTQYF. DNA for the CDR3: TGTGCCAGCAGCTTCCCCCAGGCCACAGATACGCAGTATTTT. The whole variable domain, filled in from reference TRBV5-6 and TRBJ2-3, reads DAGVTQSPTHLIKTRGQQVTLRCSPKSGHDTVSWYQQALGQGPQFIFQYYEEEERQRGNFPDRFSGHQFPNYSSELNVNALLLGDSALYLCASSFPQATDTQYFGPGTRLTVL.

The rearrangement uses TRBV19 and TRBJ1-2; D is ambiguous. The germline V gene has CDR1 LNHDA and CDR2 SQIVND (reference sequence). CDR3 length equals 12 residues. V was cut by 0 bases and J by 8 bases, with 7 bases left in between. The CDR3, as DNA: TGTGCCAGTAGTATAGAAGGGAGCGGCTACACCTTC. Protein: CASSIEGSGYTF.

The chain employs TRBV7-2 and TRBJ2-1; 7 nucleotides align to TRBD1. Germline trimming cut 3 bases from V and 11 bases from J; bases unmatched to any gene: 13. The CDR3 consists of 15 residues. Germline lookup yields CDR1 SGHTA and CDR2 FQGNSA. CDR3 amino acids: CASSFSGQRNGQQFF. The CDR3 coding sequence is TGTGCCAGCAGCTTTTCGGGACAGCGTAACGGACAGCAGTTCTTC.

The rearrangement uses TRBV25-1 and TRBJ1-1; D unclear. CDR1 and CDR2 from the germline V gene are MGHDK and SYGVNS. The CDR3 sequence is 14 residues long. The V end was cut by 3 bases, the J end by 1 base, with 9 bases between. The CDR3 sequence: CASSDWATNTEAFF. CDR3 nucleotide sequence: TGTGCCAGCAGTGATTGGGCCACGAACACTGAAGCTTTCTTT.

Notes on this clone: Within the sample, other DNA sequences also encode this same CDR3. This chain's CDR3 is CASSLGDRNTGELFF. In DNA form, the CDR3 reads TGCGCCAGCAGCTTGGGAGACAGAAACACCGGGGAGCTGTTTTTT. The V gene is TRBV5-1, the J gene TRBJ2-2; perhaps TRBD1 as D (5 bases). The V and J ends lost 0 bases and 2 bases respectively, with 8 bases between them. The CDR3 is 15 residues long. Germline CDR1 SGHRS, CDR2 YFSETQ.

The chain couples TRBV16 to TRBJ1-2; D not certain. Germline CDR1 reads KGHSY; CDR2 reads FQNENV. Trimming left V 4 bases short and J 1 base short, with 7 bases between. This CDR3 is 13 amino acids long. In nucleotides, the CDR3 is TGTGCCAGCAGCCTACAAGATAACTATGGCTACACCTTC. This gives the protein CASSLQDNYGYTF.

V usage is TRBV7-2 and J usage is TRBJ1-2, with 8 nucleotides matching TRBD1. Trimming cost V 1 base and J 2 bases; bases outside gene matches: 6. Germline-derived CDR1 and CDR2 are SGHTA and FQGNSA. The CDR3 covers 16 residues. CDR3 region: CASSLGGRQGNYGYTF. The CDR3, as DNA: TGTGCCAGCAGCTTAGGGGGTCGACAGGGGAACTATGGCTACACCTTC.

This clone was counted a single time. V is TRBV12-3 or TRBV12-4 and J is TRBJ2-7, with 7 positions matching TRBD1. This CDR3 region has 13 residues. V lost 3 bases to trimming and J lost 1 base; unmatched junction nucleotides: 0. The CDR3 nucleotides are TGTGCCAGCAGTTTGACAGGGTCCTACGAGCAGTACGTC. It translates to CASSLTGSYEQYV.

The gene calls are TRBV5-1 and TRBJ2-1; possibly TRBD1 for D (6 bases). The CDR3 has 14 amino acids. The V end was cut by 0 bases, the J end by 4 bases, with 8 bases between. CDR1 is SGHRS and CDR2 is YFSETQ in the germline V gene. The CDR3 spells CASSLGQEYNEQFF. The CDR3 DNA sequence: TGCGCCAGCAGCTTGGGACAGGAATACAATGAGCAGTTCTTC.

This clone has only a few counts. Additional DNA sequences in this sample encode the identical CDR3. This CDR3 reads CASSSLPGAEAFF. The CDR3 DNA sequence: TGTGCCAGCAGTTCCCTCCCCGGGGCTGAAGCTTTCTTT. The chain joins TRBV6-6 to TRBJ1-1; D is uncertain. Germline V gene data show CDR1 as MNHNY and CDR2 as SVGAGI (reference sequence). This CDR3 comprises 13 residues. Deletions cut 4 bases from V and 6 bases from J, with 12 bases between.

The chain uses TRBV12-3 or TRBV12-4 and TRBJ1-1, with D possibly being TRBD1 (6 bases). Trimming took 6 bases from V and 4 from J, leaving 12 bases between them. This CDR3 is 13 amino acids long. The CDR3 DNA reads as TGTGCCAGCAGGAAACAGGGAAGCACTGAAGCTTTCTTT. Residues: CASRKQGSTEAFF.

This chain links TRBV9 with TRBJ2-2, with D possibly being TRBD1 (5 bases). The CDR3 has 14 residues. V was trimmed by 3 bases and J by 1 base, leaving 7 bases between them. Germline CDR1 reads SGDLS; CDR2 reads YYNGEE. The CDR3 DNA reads TGTGCCAGCAGCGGTACAGGGAACACCGGGGAGCTGTTTTTT. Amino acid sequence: CASSGTGNTGELFF.

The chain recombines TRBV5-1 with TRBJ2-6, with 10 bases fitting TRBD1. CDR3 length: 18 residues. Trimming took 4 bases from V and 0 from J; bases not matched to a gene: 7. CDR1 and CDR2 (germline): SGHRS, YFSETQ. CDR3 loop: CASSTGTGATSGANVLTF. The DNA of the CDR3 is TGCGCCAGCAGCACCGGGACAGGGGCCACCTCTGGGGCCAACGTCCTGACTTTC. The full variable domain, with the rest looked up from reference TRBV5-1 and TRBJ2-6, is KAGVTQTPRYLIKTRGQQVTLSCSPISGHRSVSWYQQTPGQGLQFLFEYFSETQRNKGNFPGRFSGRQFSNSRSEMNVSTLELGDSALYLCASSTGTGATSGANVLTFGAGSRLTVL.

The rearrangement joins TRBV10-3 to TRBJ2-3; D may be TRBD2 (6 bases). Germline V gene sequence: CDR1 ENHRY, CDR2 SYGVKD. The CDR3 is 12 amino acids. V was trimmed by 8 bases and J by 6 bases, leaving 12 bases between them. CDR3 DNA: TGTGCCATCGGGGAGGCCCCTGATACGCAGTATTTT. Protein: CAIGEAPDTQYF.

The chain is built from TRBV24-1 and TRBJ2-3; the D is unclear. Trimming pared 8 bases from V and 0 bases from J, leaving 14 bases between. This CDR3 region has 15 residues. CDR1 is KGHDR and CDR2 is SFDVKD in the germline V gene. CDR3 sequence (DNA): TGTGCCACCAATCTGGAGATATCCAGCACAGATACGCAGTATTTT. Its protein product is CATNLEISSTDTQYF.

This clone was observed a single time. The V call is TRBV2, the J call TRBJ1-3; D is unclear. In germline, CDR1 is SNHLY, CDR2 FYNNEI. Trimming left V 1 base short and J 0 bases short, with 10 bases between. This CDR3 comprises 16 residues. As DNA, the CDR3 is TGTGCCAGCAGTGAAGGACTGCTCAACTCTGGAAACACCATATATTTT. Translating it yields CASSEGLLNSGNTIYF.

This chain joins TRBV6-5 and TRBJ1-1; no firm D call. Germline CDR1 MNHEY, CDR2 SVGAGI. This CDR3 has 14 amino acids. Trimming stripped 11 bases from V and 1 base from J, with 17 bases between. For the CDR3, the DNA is TGTGCCTCGAGGGAAGGAGTAGGGAACACTGAAGCTTTCTTT. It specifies CASREGVGNTEAFF.

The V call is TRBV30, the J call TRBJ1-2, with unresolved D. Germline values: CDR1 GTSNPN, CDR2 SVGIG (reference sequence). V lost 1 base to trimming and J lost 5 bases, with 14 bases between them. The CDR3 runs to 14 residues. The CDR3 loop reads CAWSATTGIYGYTF. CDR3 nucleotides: TGTGCCTGGAGTGCCACAACGGGGATTTATGGCTACACCTTC.

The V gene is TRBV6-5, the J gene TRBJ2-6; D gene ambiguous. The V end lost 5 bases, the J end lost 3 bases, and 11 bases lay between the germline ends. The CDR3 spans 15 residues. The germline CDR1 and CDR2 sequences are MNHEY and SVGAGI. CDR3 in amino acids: CASSPIRGGANVLTF. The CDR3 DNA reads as TGTGCCAGCAGTCCTATACGTGGTGGGGCCAACGTCCTGACTTTC.

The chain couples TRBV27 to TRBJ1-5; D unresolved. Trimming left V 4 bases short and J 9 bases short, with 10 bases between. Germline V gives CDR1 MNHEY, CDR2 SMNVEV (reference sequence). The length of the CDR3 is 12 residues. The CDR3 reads CASSSGGLPQHF. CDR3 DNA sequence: TGTGCCAGCAGTTCCGGAGGATTGCCCCAGCATTTT.